Below, 18 T cell receptor beta chains from the same sample are listed, as sequenced in a study of T-cell memory formation after mild COVID-19. TCRdb used MiXCR to reprocess the 5' RACE reads, holding one entry per CDR3 protein. The top ten hold 20% to 25% of the sample, which has fewer than 300,000 distinct CDR3 sequences, more than 15% seen once. The sample consisted of PBMCs or a T cell subset sorted from them (not recorded which). The receptors originated from a man between 18 and 35 years old who had mild COVID-19 (a few samples of this study predate the infection). Cell type and time point are not known.

This clonotype came up a few times. The chain combines TRBV12-3 or TRBV12-4 with TRBJ1-5; the match to TRBD1 covers 10 bases. V lost 7 bases, J lost 13 bases, and 13 bases stayed unmatched. The CDR3 consists of 14 residues. The CDR3 loop reads CASISMRGTGVQHF. The CDR3 region has the DNA TGTGCCAGCATCTCTATGCGAGGGACAGGGGTTCAGCATTTT.

The chain combines TRBV6-5 with TRBJ2-7, with 7 bases fitting TRBD2. The CDR3 length is 13 residues. Germline loops: CDR1 MNHEY, CDR2 SVGAGI. J lost 4 bases, V lost 5 bases, and 5 bases had no gene match. The CDR3 DNA reads as TGTGCCAGCAGTCACCGGGGGGATTACGAGCAGTACTTC. Amino acids: CASSHRGDYEQYF.

V is TRBV4-2 and J is TRBJ2-3; 8 nucleotides line up with TRBD2. The CDR3 consists of 17 residues. CDR1 is LGHNA and CDR2 is YNFKEQ in the germline V gene. V was pared by 0 bases and J by 2 bases, with 7 bases of the junction left unmatched. CDR3 in amino acids: CASSQDPNSGATDTQYF. In DNA, the CDR3 is TGTGCCAGCAGCCAAGATCCGAATAGCGGGGCCACAGATACGCAGTATTTT.

This clonotype came up a few times. The chain links TRBV6-2 or TRBV6-3 to TRBJ1-1; 8 nucleotides align to TRBD1. CDR1 MNHEY and CDR2 SVGEGT come from the germline V gene. V trimming: 2 bases; J trimming: 1 base; junction bases outside the gene matches: 12. CDR3 length: 18 amino acids. The CDR3 is CASSYTRELGTGNTEAFF. The CDR3 DNA is TGTGCCAGCAGTTACACTCGTGAACTGGGGACAGGGAACACTGAAGCTTTCTTT.

The table lists this clonotype with a few counts. The rearrangement links TRBV20-1 to TRBJ1-1; TRBD1 might be the D (5 bases). The CDR3 covers 11 residues. CDR1 is DFQATT and CDR2 is SNEGSKA in the germline V gene (reference sequence). The CDR3 DNA sequence: TGCACCGGGGGTGGTGAAACTGAAGCTTTCTTT. As protein: CTGGGETEAFF.

The J gene is TRBJ1-2, the V gene TRBV5-1; 10 bases line up with TRBD1. The trim removed 1 base at V and 7 bases at J, leaving 7 bases unmatched. CDR1 SGHRS and CDR2 YFSETQ come from the germline V gene. There are 15 residues in the CDR3. The CDR3, as DNA: TGCGCCAGCAGCTTGAACACGGGACAGGGGACTGGCTACACCTTC. As protein: CASSLNTGQGTGYTF.

This clonotype is deemed hyperexpanded. CDR3: CASSLEGYGTPAEAFF. CDR3 sequence (DNA): TGTGCCAGCAGCTTGGAAGGGTACGGGACGCCGGCTGAAGCTTTCTTT. The V call is TRBV5-6, the J call TRBJ1-1; possibly TRBD1 for D (5 bases). The CDR3 covers 16 residues. V was clipped by 0 bases and J by 6 bases, with 18 bases between them. The germline CDR1 and CDR2 sequences are SGHDT and YYEEEE.

This clonotype was observed once. The V call is TRBV9, the J call TRBJ2-2; 8 nucleotides match TRBD1. Unmatched junction bases numbered 4, after V lost 2 bases and J lost 7 bases. This CDR3 has 14 residues. Germline CDR1 and CDR2: SGDLS and YYNGEE. The CDR3 bases are TGTGCCAGCAGCGTTACAGGGGGTAGCGGGGAGCTGTTTTTT. Translating it yields CASSVTGGSGELFF.

The chain joins TRBV5-1 to TRBJ2-2; D is perhaps TRBD2 (6 bases). Germline loops: CDR1 SGHRS, CDR2 YFSETQ. V shed 2 bases and J shed 5 bases, with 10 bases lying between them. The CDR3 spans 14 residues. The CDR3 reads CASSFSEGTGELFF. The CDR3 DNA reads as TGCGCCAGCAGCTTTTCGGAGGGAACCGGGGAGCTGTTTTTT. Looking up the rest from reference TRBV5-1 and TRBJ2-2 gives the full variable domain: KAGVTQTPRYLIKTRGQQVTLSCSPISGHRSVSWYQQTPGQGLQFLFEYFSETQRNKGNFPGRFSGRQFSNSRSEMNVSTLELGDSALYLCASSFSEGTGELFFGEGSRLTVL.

This clonotype appeared once. The chain combines TRBV7-9 with TRBJ1-2, with 7 bases that match TRBD1. J was trimmed by 2 bases and V by 2 bases; bases with no gene match: 17. CDR1 and CDR2 (germline): SEHNR, FQNEAQ (reference sequence). The length of the CDR3 is 19 residues. This CDR3 is CASSLIGRQGTFENYGYTF. CDR3 nucleotides: TGTGCCAGCAGCTTAATAGGGAGACAGGGTACTTTCGAAAACTATGGCTACACCTTC. The whole variable domain, remainder taken from reference TRBV7-9 and TRBJ1-2, is DTGVSQNPRHKITKRGQNVTFRCDPISEHNRLYWYRQTLGQGPEFLTYFQNEAQLEKSRLLSDRFSAERPKGSFSTLEIQRTEQGDSAMYLCASSLIGRQGTFENYGYTFGSGTRLTVV.

This clonotype was seen more than once but under ten times. The J gene is TRBJ2-6, the V gene TRBV2; no clear D. The CDR3 spans 11 residues. Germline V gene sequence: CDR1 SNHLY, CDR2 FYNNEI. V lost 11 bases, J lost 4 bases, and 6 bases lay in between. CDR3 DNA sequence: TGTGCCGGCGGCGGGGCCAACGTCCTGACTTTC. Protein: CAGGGANVLTF.

This clonotype has only a few counts. The genes are TRBV7-2 and TRBJ2-1; D call uncertain. Per the germline V gene, CDR1 is SGHTA and CDR2 is FQGNSA. V dropped 5 bases and J dropped 8 bases, with 7 bases sitting between them. There are 11 residues in the CDR3. CDR3 sequence: CASSASYEQFF. CDR3 nucleotide sequence: TGTGCCAGCAGCGCTTCGTATGAGCAGTTCTTC.

The gene calls are TRBV5-1 and TRBJ1-4; no definite D call. CDR3 length: 12 amino acids. V was pared by 0 bases and J by 5 bases, with 2 bases between. The V gene's germline CDR1 is SGHRS and CDR2 YFSETQ. The CDR3 is CASSLENEKLFF. The DNA of the CDR3 is TGCGCCAGCAGCTTGGAGAATGAAAAACTGTTTTTT.

The J gene is TRBJ2-4, the V gene TRBV9; no reliable D call. Germline V gene lookup returns CDR1 SGDLS and CDR2 YYNGEE. This CDR3 spans 13 amino acids. V was clipped by 4 bases and J by 2 bases, with 7 bases between them. In nucleotides, the CDR3 is TGTGCCAGCAGCCTAAGTACCAAAAACATTCAGTACTTC. Its translation is CASSLSTKNIQYF. The full variable domain, completed using reference TRBV9 and TRBJ2-4, is DSGVTQTPKHLITATGQRVTLRCSPRSGDLSVYWYQQSLDQGLQFLIQYYNGEERAKGNILERFSAQQFPDLHSELNLSSLELGDSALYFCASSLSTKNIQYFGAGTRLSVL.

The chain joins TRBV6-2 or TRBV6-3 to TRBJ2-7; maybe TRBD1 (5 bases). Trimming stripped 6 bases from V and 3 bases from J, with 15 bases between. CDR3 length: 14 residues. Germline lookup yields CDR1 MNHEY and CDR2 SVGEGT. The chain's CDR3 is CASSPPGQGYEQYF. In nucleotides, the CDR3 is TGTGCCAGCAGCCCACCCGGGCAGGGCTACGAGCAGTACTTC.

The rearrangement joins TRBV5-1 to TRBJ2-5; D tentatively reads TRBD1 or TRBD2 (5 bases each). The CDR3 runs 13 residues. V was shortened by 3 bases and J by 2 bases, with 8 bases between the two germline ends. CDR1 and CDR2 from the germline V gene are SGHRS and YFSETQ. CDR3 amino acids: CASSWGPQETQYF. CDR3 nucleotide sequence: TGCGCCAGCAGCTGGGGACCACAAGAGACCCAGTACTTC.

The chain carries TRBV5-6 and TRBJ2-7; D ambiguous. The CDR3 sequence is 13 residues long. The germline CDR1 and CDR2 sequences are SGHDT and YYEEEE. Trimming took off 0 bases at V and 3 bases at J, with 7 bases between the two ends. CDR3 in amino acids: CASSLGGIYEQYV. The CDR3 coding sequence is TGTGCCAGCAGCTTGGGCGGCATCTACGAGCAGTACGTC.

Worth noting for this clonotype: With a much larger clone just one base away, this may be a read error. DNA for the CDR3: TGTGCCATCAGCTTAGTGGAAACAGATACGCAGTATTTT. The encoded protein is CAISLVETDTQYF. The chain links TRBV11-3 to TRBJ2-3; D not resolved. From germline, CDR1 is SGHNT and CDR2 YENEEA. This CDR3 spans 13 amino acids.